This T cell receptor (beta chain) was retrieved from a study of CD8+ T cells in alopecia areata. Study outcomes and limitations: Clonality was higher in lesional than normal scalp, especially in alopecia totalis/universalis. Resident alphabeta T cells of normal skin are also sequenced in scalp samples.

cDNA serving as the sequencing template came from extracted, reverse transcribed RNA. Using immunoSEQ multiplex PCR, the repertoire was profiled, and TCRdb retains in-frame clones only, with some absent. The sample yields 110,000 to 150,000 clones, approximately 65% seen once. Of note for this clone: The antigen remains unidentified. A junction boundary mismatches the germline segment, possibly from a read error.

Germline loops: CDR1 SGHRS, CDR2 YFSETQ. The CDR3 spans 15 residues. Researchers picked out CD4+ and CD8+ T cells from PBMCs by sorting. This chain uses TRBV5-1 with TRBJ1-1; D is possibly TRBD1 (6 bases). Sequenced material: CD8+ T cells sorted from blood. This TCR was sampled from a human donor in good health. The CDR3 loop reads CASNLRGGVNTEAFF. DNA for the CDR3: TGCGCCAGCAACTTGCGTGGGGGCGTGAACACTGAAGCTTTCTTT.